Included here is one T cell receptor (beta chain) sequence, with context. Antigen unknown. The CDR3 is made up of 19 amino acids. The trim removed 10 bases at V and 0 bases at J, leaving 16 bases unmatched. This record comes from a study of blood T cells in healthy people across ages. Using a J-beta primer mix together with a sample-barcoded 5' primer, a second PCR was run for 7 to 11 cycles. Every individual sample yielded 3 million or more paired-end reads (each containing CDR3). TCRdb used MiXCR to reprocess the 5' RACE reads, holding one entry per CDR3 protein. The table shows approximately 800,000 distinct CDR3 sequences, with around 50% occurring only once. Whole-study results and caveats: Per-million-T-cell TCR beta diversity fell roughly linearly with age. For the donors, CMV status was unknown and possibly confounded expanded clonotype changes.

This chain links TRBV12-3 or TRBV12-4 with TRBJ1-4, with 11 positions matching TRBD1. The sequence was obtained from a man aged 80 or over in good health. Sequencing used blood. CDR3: CATTWRGTGGIPTNEKLFF. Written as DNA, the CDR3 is TGTGCCACCACATGGAGGGGGACAGGGGGAATTCCAACTAATGAAAAACTGTTTTTT.